This T cell receptor (beta chain) derives from a study of cytomegalovirus exposure and HLA in healthy donors. Study details: The study's early data release held roughly 91 million unique TCRs from HLA-typed donors.

The germline V and J ends were trimmed by 1 base and 9 bases, with 10 bases remaining between them. The CDR3 has 13 residues. In germline, CDR1 is MNHEY, CDR2 SMNVEV (reference sequence). The study ran its PCR with 60 Vbeta and 13 Jbeta primers. The repertoire was sequenced with immunoSEQ multiplex PCR; TCRdb's copy has only in-frame clones and lacks some. The table has 100,000 to 150,000 clones, 80% seen once; the top ten hold 1%. The J gene is TRBJ1-5, the V gene TRBV27; D is uncertain. The sequence derives from a middle-aged man in good health and CMV-seronegative. Sequencing was done on a sample of PBMCs. CDR3 loop: CASSLFALMPQHF. The CDR3 coding sequence is TGTGCCAGCAGTTTATTTGCGCTAATGCCCCAGCATTTT.